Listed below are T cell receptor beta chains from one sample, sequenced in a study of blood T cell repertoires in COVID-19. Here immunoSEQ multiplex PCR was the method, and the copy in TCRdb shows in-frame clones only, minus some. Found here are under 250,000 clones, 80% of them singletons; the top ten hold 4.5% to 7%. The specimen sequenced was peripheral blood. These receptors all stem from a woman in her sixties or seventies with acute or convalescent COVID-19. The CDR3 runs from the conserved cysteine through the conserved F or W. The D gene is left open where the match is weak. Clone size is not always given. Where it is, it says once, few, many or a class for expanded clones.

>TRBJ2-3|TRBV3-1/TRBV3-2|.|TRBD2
TGTGCCAGCAGCCGAACGGGAGGGGCAGATACGCAGTATTTT
CASSRTGGADTQYF
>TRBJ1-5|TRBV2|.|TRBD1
TGTGCCAGCAACACAGGGGAGAGCCAGCCCCAGCATTTT
CASNTGESQPQHF
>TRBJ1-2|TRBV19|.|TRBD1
TGTGCCAGTAGTATACCGGACAGGGAAGGGGGCTACACCTTC
CASSIPDREGGYTF
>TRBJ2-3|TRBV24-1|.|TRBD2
TGTGCCACCAGTGACGACGGACTAGCGGGACCCACAGATACGCAGTATTTT
CATSDDGLAGPTDTQYF
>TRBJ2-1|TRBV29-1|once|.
TGCAGCGTTGAAGATCTCTACGATGAGCAGTTCTTC
CSVEDLYDEQFF
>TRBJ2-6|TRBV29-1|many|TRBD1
TGCAGCGTCGCCGGACAGGCCGTCTCTGGGGCCAACGTCCTGACTTTC
CSVAGQAVSGANVLTF
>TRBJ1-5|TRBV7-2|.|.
TGTGCCAGCAGCCCAGCACAGAATCAGCCCCAGCATTTT
CASSPAQNQPQHF
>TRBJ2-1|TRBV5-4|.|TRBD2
TGTGCCAGCAGCTTGGCAGGACTAGCGGGATTAAATGAGCAGTTCTTC
CASSLAGLAGLNEQFF
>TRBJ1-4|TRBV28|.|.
TGTGCCAGCAGTTTAAGGAGCGAGCTTGCCGGGTTTTTT
CASSLRSELAGFF
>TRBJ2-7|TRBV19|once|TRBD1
TGTGCCAGTAGTATAGGTCCTACAGGGGGCGCATCCTACGAGCAGTACTTC
CASSIGPTGGASYEQYF
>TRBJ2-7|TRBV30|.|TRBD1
TGTGCCTGGAGCGACACGACAGGGGGCGAGCAGTACTTC
CAWSDTTGGEQYF
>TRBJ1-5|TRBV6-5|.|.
TGTGCCAGCAGCATGAGGGAGTTTCAGCCCCAGCATTTT
CASSMREFQPQHF
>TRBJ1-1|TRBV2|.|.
TGTGCCAGCATGGGGGCGCGGGGGACTGAAGCTTTCTTT
CASMGARGTEAFF
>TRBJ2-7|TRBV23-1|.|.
TGCGCCAGCAGTCAATCAGACGGGATACTAGTACTGAACGAGCAGTACTTC
CASSQSDGILVLNEQYF
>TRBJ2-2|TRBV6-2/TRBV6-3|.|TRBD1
TGTGCCAGCAGTTCCCGGGACAGCCGCACCAATGGGGTCACCGGGGAGCTGTTTTTT
CASSSRDSRTNGVTGELFF
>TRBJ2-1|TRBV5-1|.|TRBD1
TGCGCCAGCAGCGGACAGGGGGGTTACAATGAGCAGTTCTTC
CASSGQGGYNEQFF
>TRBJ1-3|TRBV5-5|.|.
TGTGCCAGCAGCTTGGAGGGAGGAGCTTCTGGAAACACCATATATTTT
CASSLEGGASGNTIYF
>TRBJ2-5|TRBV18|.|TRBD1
TGTGCCAGCGCTCCGGGACAGAACCAAGAGACCCAGTACTTC
CASAPGQNQETQYF
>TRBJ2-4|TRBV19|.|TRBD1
TGTGCCAGTAGTATCGGTGGGACAGTCAAAAACATTCAGTACTTC
CASSIGGTVKNIQYF
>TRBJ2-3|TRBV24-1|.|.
TGTGCCACCAGTGATTTGAAGCAGGGCGCAGATACGCAGTATTTT
CATSDLKQGADTQYF
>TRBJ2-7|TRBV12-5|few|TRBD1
TGTGCTAGTGGTTTGGGGACAGGGGGCGCAGGGCAGTACTTC
CASGLGTGGAGQYF
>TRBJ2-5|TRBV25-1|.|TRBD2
TGTGCCAGCAGTGAATATGGCGGGAGAGGAGAGACCCAGTACTTC
CASSEYGGRGETQYF
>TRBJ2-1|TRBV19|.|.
TGTGCCAGTAGTATAGAGGGCCATTCAGGCTCAAACAATGAGCAGTTCTTC
CASSIEGHSGSNNEQFF
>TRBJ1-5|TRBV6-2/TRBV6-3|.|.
TGTGCCAGCAGTGCGGGGTGGAATCAGCCCCAGCATTTT
CASSAGWNQPQHF
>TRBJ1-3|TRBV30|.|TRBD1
TGTGCCTGGACCACGACAGGGGTCGGAAACACCATATATTTT
CAWTTTGVGNTIYF
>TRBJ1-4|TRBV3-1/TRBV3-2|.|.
TGTGCCAGCAGCCAAGTGGCTGCAACTAATGAAAAACTGTTTTTT
CASSQVAATNEKLFF
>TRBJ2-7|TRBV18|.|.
TGTGCCAGCTCACCCGGGGGTTACGAGCAGTACTTC
CASSPGGYEQYF
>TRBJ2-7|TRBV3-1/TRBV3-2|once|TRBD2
TGTGCCAGCAGCCAAGATCTAGCGGGCTACGAGCAGTACTTC
CASSQDLAGYEQYF
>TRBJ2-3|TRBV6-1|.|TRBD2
TGTGCCAGCAGTGGAACTAGCGGGAGGTTGGCAGATACGCAGTATTTT
CASSGTSGRLADTQYF
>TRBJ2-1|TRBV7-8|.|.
TGTGCCAGCAGCTTAGAGTTGAGCTCCTACAATGAGCAGTTCTTC
CASSLELSSYNEQFF
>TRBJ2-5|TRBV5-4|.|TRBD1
TGTGCCAGCAGACCGGGACAGCAAGAGACCCAGTACTTC
CASRPGQQETQYF
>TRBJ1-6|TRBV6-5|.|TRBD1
TGTGCCATCAGGGGGACAGCTGATAATTCACCCCTCCACTTT
CAIRGTADNSPLHF
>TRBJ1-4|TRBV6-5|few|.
TGTGCCAGCAGTTACTCGAGCGGAGGAAAACTGTTTTTT
CASSYSSGGKLFF
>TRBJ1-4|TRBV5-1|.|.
TGCGCCAGCAGCTTGGTGTCGGGGGGTGAAAAACTGTTTTTT
CASSLVSGGEKLFF
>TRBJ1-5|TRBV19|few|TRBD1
TGTGCCAGTAGTAGATCAGGGGGCTTGGGCAATCAGCCCCAGCATTTT
CASSRSGGLGNQPQHF
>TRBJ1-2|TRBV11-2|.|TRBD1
TGTGCCAGCAGCTCCCGAACAGGGGGCTTGGACTATGGCTACACCTTC
CASSSRTGGLDYGYTF
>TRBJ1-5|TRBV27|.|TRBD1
TGTGCCAGCAGACGACTGGGACAGGGTTTTCCCCAGCATTTT
CASRRLGQGFPQHF
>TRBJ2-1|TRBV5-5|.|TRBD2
TGTGCCAGCAGCTCCACGGGACTAGCGGGAGAGAGGACCTACAATGAGCAGTTCTTC
CASSSTGLAGERTYNEQFF
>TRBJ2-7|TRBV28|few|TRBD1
TGTGCCAGCAGCGGGCAGGGCAGGGGGCTCGTCGAGCAGTACTTC
CASSGQGRGLVEQYF
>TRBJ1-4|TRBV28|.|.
TGTGCCAGCAGCCTAAGAATTGCAACTAATGAAAAACTGTTTTTT
CASSLRIATNEKLFF
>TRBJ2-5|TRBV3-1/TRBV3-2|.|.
TGTGCCAGCAGCCAAGTGTTCGGTACTTCCCAAGAGACCCAGTACTTC
CASSQVFGTSQETQYF
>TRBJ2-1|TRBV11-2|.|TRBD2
TGTGCCAGCAGCTTAGTTCGGCGGGAGGGTGAGCAGTTCTTC
CASSLVRREGEQFF
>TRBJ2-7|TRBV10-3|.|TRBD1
TGTGCCATCAGTGACCGAACAGGGGGCCTGCCCTACGAGCAGTACTTC
CAISDRTGGLPYEQYF
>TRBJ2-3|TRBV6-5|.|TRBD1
TGTGCCAGCACCCCGCGGACAGGGGCGACAGATACGCAGTATTTT
CASTPRTGATDTQYF
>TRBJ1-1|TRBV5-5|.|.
TGTGCCAGCAGCCTACAGACAGCGAACACTGAAGCTTTCTTT
CASSLQTANTEAFF
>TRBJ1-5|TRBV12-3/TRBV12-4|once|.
TGTGCCAGCAGTTTACAGGGTCAGCCCCAGCATTTT
CASSLQGQPQHF
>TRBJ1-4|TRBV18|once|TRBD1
TGTGCCAGCTCAAGCCAGGGGGCGGCCAATGAAAAACTGTTTTTT
CASSSQGAANEKLFF
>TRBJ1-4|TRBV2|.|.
TGTGCCAGCAGTGAACGGGGGGCGTCAACTAATGAAAAACTGTTTTTT
CASSERGASTNEKLFF
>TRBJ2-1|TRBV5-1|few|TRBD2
TGCGCCAGCAGCTTGGGGGCGGGAGGAAATGAGCAGTTCTTC
CASSLGAGGNEQFF
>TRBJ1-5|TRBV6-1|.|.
TGTGCCAGCAGTAATGGGGCCAGCAATCAGCCCCAGCATTTT
CASSNGASNQPQHF
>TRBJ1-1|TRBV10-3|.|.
TGTGCCATCAGTGAGACCGGGGAAGCTTTCTTT
CAISETGEAFF
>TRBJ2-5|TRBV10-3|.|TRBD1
TGTGCCATCAGGGGACAGCAAGAGACCCAGTACTTC
CAIRGQQETQYF
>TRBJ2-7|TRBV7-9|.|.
TGTGCCAGCAGCTTAGCGCGGGGCTCCTACGAGCAGTACTTC
CASSLARGSYEQYF
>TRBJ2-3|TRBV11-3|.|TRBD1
TGTGCCAGCAGCTCCCCGCAGGGACAGGGTATCACAGATACGCAGTATTTT
CASSSPQGQGITDTQYF
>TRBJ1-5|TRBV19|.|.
TGTGCCAGTAGTATTCCCGCGCGGCAGCCCCAGCATTTT
CASSIPARQPQHF
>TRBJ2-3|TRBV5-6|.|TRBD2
TGTGCCAGCAGCTCCCTAGCGGGGTTGAGCACAGATACGCAGTATTTT
CASSSLAGLSTDTQYF